This T cell receptor (beta chain) was found in a study of shared clonotypes between healthy human individuals. Study information: Three plates were used per donor for CD4 naive, three for CD4 memory, two for CD8 naive and one for CD8 memory. Notes on the study in general: It was the non-shared clonotypes that had lower generation probabilities than clonotypes shared by all four donors.

Naive CD8 cells comprised CD45RO-negative, CCR7-positively selected cells, excluding terminally differentiated effector memory CD45RA+ cells. All donors qualified as healthy HIV-negative adults and had experienced no recent acute infections or vaccinations. Each subset's genomic DNA was split evenly across several immunoSEQ plates. Sequencing used immunoSEQ multiplex PCR; TCRdb keeps in-frame clones, though not all of them. The sample shows 2 million or so clones, about 95% of them seen only once. The CDR3 is 15 amino acids. Germline CDR1 and CDR2: MNHNS and SASEGT. J was trimmed by 5 bases and V by 6 bases; bases with no gene match: 9. About this clone: Its antigen is unknown.

This TCR derives from a man between 18 and 35 years old in good health. This chain links TRBV6-1 with TRBJ2-2; the match to TRBD1 covers 7 bases. Sequencing input: naive CD8+ T cells sorted from blood. The CDR3 DNA follows: TGTGCCAGCAGAGCGACAGGGAAAAGGACCGGGGAGCTGTTTTTT. This gives the protein CASRATGKRTGELFF.